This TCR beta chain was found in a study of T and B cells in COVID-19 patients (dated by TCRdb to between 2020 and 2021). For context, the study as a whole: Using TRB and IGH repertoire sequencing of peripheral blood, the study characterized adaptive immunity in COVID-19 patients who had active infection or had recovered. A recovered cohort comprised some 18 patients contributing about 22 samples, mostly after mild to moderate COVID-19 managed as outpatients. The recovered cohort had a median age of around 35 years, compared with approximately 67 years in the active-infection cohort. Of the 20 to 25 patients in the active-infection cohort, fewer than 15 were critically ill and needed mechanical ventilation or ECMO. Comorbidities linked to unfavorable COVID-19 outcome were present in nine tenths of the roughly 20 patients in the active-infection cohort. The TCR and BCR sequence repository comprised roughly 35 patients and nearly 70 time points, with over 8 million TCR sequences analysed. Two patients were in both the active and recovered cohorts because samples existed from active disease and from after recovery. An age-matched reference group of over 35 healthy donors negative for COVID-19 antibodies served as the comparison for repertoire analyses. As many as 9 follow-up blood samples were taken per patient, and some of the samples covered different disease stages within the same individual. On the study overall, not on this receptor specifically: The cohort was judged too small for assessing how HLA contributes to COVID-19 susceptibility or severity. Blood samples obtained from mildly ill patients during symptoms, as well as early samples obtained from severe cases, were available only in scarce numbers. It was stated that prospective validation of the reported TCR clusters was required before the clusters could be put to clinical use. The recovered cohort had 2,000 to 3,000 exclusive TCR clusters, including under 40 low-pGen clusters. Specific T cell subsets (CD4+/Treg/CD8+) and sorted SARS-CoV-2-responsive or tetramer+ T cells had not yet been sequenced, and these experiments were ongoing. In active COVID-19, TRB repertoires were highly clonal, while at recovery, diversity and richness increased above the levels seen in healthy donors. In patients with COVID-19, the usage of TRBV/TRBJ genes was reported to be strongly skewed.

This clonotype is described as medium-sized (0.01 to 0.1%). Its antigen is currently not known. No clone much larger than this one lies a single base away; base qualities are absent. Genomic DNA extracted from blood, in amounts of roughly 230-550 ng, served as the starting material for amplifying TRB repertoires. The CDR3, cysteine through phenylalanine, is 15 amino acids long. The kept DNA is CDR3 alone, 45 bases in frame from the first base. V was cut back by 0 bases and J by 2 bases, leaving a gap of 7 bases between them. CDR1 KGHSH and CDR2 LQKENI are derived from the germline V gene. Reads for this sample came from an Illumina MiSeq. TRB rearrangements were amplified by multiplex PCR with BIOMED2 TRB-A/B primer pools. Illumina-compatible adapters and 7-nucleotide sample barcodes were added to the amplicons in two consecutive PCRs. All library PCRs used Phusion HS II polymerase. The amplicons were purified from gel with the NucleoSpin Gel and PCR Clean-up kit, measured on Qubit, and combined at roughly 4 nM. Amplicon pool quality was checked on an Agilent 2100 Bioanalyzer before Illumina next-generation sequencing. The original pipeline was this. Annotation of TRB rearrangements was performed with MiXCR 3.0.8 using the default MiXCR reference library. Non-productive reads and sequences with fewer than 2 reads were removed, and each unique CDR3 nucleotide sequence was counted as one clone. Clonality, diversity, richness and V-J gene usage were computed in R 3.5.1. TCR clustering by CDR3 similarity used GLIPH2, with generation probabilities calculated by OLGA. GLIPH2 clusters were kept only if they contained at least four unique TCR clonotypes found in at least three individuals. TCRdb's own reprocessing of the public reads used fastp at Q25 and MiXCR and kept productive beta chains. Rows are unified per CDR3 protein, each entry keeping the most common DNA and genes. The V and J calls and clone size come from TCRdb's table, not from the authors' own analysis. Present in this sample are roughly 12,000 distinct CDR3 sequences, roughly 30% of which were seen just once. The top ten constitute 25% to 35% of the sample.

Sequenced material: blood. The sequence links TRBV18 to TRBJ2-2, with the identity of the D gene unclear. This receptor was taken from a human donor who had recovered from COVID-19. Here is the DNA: TGTGCCAGCTCACCACCCCCTACAAACACCGGGGAGCTGTTTTTT. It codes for CASSPPPTNTGELFF.